This record looks at one T cell receptor (beta chain) sequence and its context. What it recognizes is unknown. The source of the sample is a study of T cell responses to AZD1222 COVID-19 vaccine. Broader study findings: Repertoire sampling was restricted to post-peak T cell response timepoints. As reported, nearly half of all spike-specific TCRs target variant regions that are unmutated. Elevations in Spike-specific TCR breadth and depth followed administration of two AZD1222 doses. Spike regions recognized by vaccine-associated CD4 TCRs spanned the protein, led by 160-218 and 743-854.

Generated by immunoSEQ multiplex PCR, the TCRdb table keeps only in-frame clones and is missing some. This sample has 110,000 or so clones, with approximately 90% found just once. The V gene's germline CDR1 is MGHRA and CDR2 YSYEKL. The CDR3 covers 16 residues. The ends were cut back, 3 bases at V and 3 bases at J, with 15 bases in the middle. This clonotype originated in an adult in good health. This chain links TRBV4-1 with TRBJ1-5; D remains ambiguous. Source: peripheral blood, taken on day 0 of AZD1222 vaccination. This CDR3 reads CASSQTMSQDNQPQHF. The CDR3 DNA sequence: TGCGCCAGCAGCCAGACTATGTCCCAGGACAATCAGCCCCAGCATTTT.